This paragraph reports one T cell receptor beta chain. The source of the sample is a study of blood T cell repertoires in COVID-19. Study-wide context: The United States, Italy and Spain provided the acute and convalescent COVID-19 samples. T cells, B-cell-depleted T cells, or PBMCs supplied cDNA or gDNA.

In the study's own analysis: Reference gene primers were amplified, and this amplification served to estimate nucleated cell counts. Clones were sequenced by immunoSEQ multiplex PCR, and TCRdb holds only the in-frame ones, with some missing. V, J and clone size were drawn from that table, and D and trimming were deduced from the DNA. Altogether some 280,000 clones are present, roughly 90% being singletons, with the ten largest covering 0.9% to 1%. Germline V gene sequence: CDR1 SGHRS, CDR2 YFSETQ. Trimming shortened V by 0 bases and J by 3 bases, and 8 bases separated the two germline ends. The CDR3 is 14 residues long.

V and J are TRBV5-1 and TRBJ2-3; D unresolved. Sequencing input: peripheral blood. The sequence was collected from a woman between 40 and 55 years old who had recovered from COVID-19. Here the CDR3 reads CASSLESVTDTQYF. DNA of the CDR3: TGCGCCAGCAGCTTGGAGTCGGTGACAGATACGCAGTATTTT. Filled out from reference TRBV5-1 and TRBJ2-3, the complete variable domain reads KAGVTQTPRYLIKTRGQQVTLSCSPISGHRSVSWYQQTPGQGLQFLFEYFSETQRNKGNFPGRFSGRQFSNSRSEMNVSTLELGDSALYLCASSLESVTDTQYFGPGTRLTVL.